The rows below give T cell receptor beta chains drawn from one sample of a study of OX40 agonist ivuxolimab in advanced cancers. The protocol was immunoSEQ multiplex PCR, while the TCRdb copy is restricted to in-frame clones and leaves out a portion. This sample carries roughly 60,000 clones, about 82% of them seen once, and the ten largest clones take 1.5% to 2.5%. The sample was CD4+ or CD8+ T cells sorted from blood, taken in a trial of the OX40 agonist ivuxolimab. These TCRs come from an adult with an advanced solid tumor such as melanoma, head and neck, liver or kidney cancer. CDR3s include the opening cysteine and the closing phenylalanine or tryptophan. D genes are given only for firm matches. Clone size appears in some rows only: once, few, many, or a class for an expanded clone.

clone_size: -
j_call: TRBJ1-2
v_call: TRBV30
d_call: -
cdr3_nt: TGTGCCTGGAGGGCAACGGGGGGCTATGGCTACACCTTC
cdr3_aa: CAWRATGGYGYTF

clone_size: -
j_call: TRBJ2-6
v_call: TRBV9
d_call: -
cdr3_nt: TGTGCCAGCAGCTTACAGGGCTCTGGGGCCAACGTCCTGACTTTC
cdr3_aa: CASSLQGSGANVLTF

clone_size: few
j_call: TRBJ2-5
v_call: TRBV11-2
d_call: TRBD2
cdr3_nt: TGTGCCAGCAGCTGGGGCGGGAGCCCGAAATGGGAGACCCAGTACTTC
cdr3_aa: CASSWGGSPKWETQYF

clone_size: -
j_call: TRBJ2-7
v_call: TRBV5-4
d_call: TRBD2
cdr3_nt: TGTGCCAGCAGTTTGACTAGCGGGAGTGCATACGAGCAGTACTTC
cdr3_aa: CASSLTSGSAYEQYF

clone_size: -
j_call: TRBJ2-3
v_call: TRBV9
d_call: TRBD2
cdr3_nt: TGTGCCAGCAGCGCCGACCCCGAAATAGCGGGGCATAACACAGATACGCAGTATTTT
cdr3_aa: CASSADPEIAGHNTDTQYF

clone_size: -
j_call: TRBJ1-1
v_call: TRBV6-5
d_call: -
cdr3_nt: TGTGCCGGCAGAATAAGGACTGAAGCTTTCTTT
cdr3_aa: CAGRIRTEAFF

clone_size: -
j_call: TRBJ2-5
v_call: TRBV7-3
d_call: -
cdr3_nt: TGTGCCAGCAGCTCCGAATTACAAGAGACCCAGTACTTC
cdr3_aa: CASSSELQETQYF

clone_size: -
j_call: TRBJ2-3
v_call: TRBV9
d_call: TRBD1
cdr3_nt: TGTGCCAGCAGCAAACATACCGGGACAGGGGCAGATACGCAGTATTTT
cdr3_aa: CASSKHTGTGADTQYF

clone_size: few
j_call: TRBJ1-3
v_call: TRBV6-6
d_call: -
cdr3_nt: TGTGCCAGCAAAGCCTCTGGAAACACCATATATTTT
cdr3_aa: CASKASGNTIYF

clone_size: -
j_call: TRBJ2-3
v_call: TRBV9
d_call: TRBD2
cdr3_nt: TGTGCCAGCAGCGCGGGACTAGCGGGAGGGGGTGCAGATACGCAGTATTTT
cdr3_aa: CASSAGLAGGGADTQYF

clone_size: -
j_call: TRBJ1-4
v_call: TRBV18
d_call: -
cdr3_nt: TGTGCCAGCTCACCGCGACAGGAGGCTAATGAAAAACTGTTTTTT
cdr3_aa: CASSPRQEANEKLFF